This T cell receptor (beta chain) was recorded in a study of identical twins. Regarding the study as a whole: Zero-insertion findings could be partly confounded by invariant cells (MAIT and iNKT cells).

A remark on this clonotype: Antigen unknown.

Germline V gene lookup returns CDR1 MNHGY and CDR2 SAAAGT. V was clipped by 10 bases and J by 2 bases; unmatched bases: 18. CDR3 length: 17 residues. TCRdb independently ran MiXCR on the 5' RACE reads; one entry per CDR3 protein. The repertoire consists of fewer than 250,000 distinct CDR3 sequences, with about 7.5% occurring once and the leading ten covering under 6.5%. These data were also reused for a study on yellow fever vaccine responses in identical twins.

The TCR originated in a woman in her late teens or twenties in good health. The chain uses TRBV6-8 and TRBJ2-3, with TRBD2 matching over 7 bases. The sequenced material came from CD8+ T cells sorted from blood. CDR3 sequence (DNA): TGTGCCACCAGCCGAACCACCCGGCGGGACTACACAGATACGCAGTATTTT. It encodes CATSRTTRRDYTDTQYF.